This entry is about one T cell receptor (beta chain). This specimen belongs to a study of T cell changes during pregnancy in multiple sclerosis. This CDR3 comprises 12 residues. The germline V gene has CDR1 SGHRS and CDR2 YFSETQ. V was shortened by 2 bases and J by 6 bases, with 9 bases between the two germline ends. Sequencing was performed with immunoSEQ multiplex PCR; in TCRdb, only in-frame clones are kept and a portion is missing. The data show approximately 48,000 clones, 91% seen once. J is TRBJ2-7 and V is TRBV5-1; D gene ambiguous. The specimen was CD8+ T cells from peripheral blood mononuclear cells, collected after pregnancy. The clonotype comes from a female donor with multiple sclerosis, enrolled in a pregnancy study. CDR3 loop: CASSFPGGEQYF. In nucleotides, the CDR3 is TGCGCCAGCAGCTTCCCGGGTGGCGAGCAGTACTTC.